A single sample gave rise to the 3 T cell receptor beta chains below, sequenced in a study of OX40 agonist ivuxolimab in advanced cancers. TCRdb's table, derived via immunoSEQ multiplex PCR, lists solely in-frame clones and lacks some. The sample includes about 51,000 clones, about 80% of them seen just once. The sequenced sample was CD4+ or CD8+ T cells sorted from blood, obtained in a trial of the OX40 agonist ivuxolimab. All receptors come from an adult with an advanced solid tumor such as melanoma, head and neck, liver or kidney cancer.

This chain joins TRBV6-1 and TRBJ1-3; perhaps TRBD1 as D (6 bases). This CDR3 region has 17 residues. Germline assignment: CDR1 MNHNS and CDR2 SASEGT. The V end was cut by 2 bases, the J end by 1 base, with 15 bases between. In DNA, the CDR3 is TGTGCCAGCAGTGAAAGTAGGGGGGGACGGTCTGGAAACACCATATATTTT. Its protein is CASSESRGGRSGNTIYF.

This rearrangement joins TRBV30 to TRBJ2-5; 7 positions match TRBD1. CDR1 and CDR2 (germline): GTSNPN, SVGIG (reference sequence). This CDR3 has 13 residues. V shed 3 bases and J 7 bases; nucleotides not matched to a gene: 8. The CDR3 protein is CAWRKGGPGTQYF. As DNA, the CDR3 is TGTGCCTGGAGAAAAGGGGGCCCGGGGACCCAGTACTTC.

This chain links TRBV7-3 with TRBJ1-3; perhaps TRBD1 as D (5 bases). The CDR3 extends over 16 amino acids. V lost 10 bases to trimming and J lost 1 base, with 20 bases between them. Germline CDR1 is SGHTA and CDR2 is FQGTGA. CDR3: CAIVGTGFRSGNTIYF. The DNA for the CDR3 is TGTGCCATCGTCGGGACGGGGTTTAGGTCTGGAAACACCATATATTTT.